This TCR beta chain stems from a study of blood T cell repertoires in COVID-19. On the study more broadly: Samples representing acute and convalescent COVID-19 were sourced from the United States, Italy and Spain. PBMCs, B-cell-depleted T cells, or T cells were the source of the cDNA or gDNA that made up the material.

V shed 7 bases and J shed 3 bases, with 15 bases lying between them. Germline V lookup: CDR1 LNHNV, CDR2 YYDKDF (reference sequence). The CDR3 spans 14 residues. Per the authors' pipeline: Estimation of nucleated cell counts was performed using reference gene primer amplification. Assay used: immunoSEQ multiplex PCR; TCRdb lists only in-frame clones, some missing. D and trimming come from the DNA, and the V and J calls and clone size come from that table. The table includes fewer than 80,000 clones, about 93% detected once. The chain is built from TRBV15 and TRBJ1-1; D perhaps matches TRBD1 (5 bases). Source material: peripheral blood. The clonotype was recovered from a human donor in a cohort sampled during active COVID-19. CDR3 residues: CATTPGDLDTEAFF. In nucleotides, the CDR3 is TGTGCCACCACCCCGGGGGATCTAGACACTGAAGCTTTCTTT.